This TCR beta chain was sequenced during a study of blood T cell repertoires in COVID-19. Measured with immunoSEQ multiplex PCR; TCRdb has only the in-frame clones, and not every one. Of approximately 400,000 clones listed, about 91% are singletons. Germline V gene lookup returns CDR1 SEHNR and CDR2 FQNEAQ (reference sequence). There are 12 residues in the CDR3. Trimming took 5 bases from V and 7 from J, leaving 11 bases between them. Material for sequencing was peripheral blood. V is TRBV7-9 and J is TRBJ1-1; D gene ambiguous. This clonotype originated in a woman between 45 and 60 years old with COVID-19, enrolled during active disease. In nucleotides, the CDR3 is TGTGCCAGCAGCCCGGTGCCCGGTGAAGCTTTCTTT. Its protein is CASSPVPGEAFF.